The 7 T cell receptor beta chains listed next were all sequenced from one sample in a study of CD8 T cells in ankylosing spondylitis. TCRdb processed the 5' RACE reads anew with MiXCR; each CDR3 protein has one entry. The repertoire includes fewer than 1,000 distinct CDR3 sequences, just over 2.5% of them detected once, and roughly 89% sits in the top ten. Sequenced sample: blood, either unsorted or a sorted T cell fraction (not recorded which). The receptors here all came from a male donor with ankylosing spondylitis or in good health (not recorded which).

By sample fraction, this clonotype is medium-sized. The CDR3 DNA is TGTGCCAGCAGCGAAGAGGGCCATCGCCGGGAGACCCAGTACTTC. Protein product: CASSEEGHRRETQYF. J is TRBJ2-5 and V is TRBV9, with a tentative D call TRBD2 (5 bases). This CDR3 region has 15 residues. Trimming removed 3 bases at V and 5 bases at J, with 17 bases between. The germline V gene encodes CDR1 SGDLS and CDR2 YYNGEE. Drawing the rest from reference TRBV9 and TRBJ2-5, the complete variable domain is DSGVTQTPKHLITATGQRVTLRCSPRSGDLSVYWYQQSLDQGLQFLIQYYNGEERAKGNILERFSAQQFPDLHSELNLSSLELGDSALYFCASSEEGHRRETQYFGPGTRLLVL.

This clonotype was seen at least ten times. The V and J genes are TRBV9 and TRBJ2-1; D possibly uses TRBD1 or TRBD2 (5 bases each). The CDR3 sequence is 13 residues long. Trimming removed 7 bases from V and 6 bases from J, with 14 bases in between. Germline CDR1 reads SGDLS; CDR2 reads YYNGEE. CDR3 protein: CASRGQIANEQFF. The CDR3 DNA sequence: TGTGCCAGCCGGGGCCAGATCGCCAATGAGCAGTTCTTC.

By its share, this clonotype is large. CDR3 in DNA: TGTGCCAGCAGCTTAAGCGGGGGGGCGGACACAGATACGCAGTATTTT. Translation: CASSLSGGADTDTQYF. V and J are TRBV9 and TRBJ2-3, with 10 nucleotides matching TRBD2. CDR1 SGDLS and CDR2 YYNGEE come from the germline V gene. The ends lost 4 bases at V and 2 bases at J; junction bases unmatched: 7. The CDR3 is 16 residues long.

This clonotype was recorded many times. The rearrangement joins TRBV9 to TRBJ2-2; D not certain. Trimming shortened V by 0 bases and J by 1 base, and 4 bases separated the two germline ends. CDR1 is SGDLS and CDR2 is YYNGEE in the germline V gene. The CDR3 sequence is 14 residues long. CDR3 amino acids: CASSVDLNTGELFF. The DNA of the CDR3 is TGTGCCAGCAGCGTAGACCTGAACACCGGGGAGCTGTTTTTT.

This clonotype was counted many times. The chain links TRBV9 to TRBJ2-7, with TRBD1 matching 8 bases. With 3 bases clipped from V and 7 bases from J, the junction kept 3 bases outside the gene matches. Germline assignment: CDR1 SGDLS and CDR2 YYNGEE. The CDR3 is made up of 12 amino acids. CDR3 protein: CASSGQGREQYF. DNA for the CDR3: TGTGCCAGCAGCGGACAGGGGCGGGAGCAGTACTTC.

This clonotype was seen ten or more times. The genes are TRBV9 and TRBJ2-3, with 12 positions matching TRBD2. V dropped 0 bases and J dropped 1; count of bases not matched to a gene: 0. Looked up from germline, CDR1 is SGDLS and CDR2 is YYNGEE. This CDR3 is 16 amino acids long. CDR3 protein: CASSVGTSGGTDTQYF. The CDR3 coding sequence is TGTGCCAGCAGCGTAGGGACTAGCGGGGGCACAGATACGCAGTATTTT.

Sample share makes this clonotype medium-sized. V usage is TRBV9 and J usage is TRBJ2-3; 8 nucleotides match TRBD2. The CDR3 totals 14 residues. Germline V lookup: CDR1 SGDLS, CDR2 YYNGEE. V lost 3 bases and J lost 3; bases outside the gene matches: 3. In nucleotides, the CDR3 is TGTGCCAGCAGCGGGACTAGCCTGACAGATACGCAGTATTTT. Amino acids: CASSGTSLTDTQYF. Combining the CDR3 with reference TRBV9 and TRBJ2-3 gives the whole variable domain DSGVTQTPKHLITATGQRVTLRCSPRSGDLSVYWYQQSLDQGLQFLIQYYNGEERAKGNILERFSAQQFPDLHSELNLSSLELGDSALYFCASSGTSLTDTQYFGPGTRLTVL.